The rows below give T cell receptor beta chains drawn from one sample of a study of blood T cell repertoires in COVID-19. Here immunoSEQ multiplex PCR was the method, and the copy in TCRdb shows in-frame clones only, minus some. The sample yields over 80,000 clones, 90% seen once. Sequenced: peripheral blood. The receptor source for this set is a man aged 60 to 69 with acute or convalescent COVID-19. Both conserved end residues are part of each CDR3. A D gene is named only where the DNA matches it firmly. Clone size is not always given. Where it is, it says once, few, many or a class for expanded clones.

cdr3_aa: CAIRSAGTANEKLFF
cdr3_nt: TGTGCCATCAGGAGTGCCGGGACAGCTAATGAAAAACTGTTTTTT
d_call: TRBD1
clone_size: .
j_call: TRBJ1-4
v_call: TRBV10-3

cdr3_aa: CASKGGLGNEQFF
cdr3_nt: TGTGCCAGCAAGGGAGGGCTCGGGAATGAGCAGTTCTTC
d_call: TRBD2
clone_size: once
j_call: TRBJ2-1
v_call: TRBV7-2

cdr3_aa: CASSSRQLSSGNTIYF
cdr3_nt: TGTGCCAGCAGTTCCCGTCAACTTAGCTCTGGAAACACCATATATTTT
d_call: .
clone_size: .
j_call: TRBJ1-3
v_call: TRBV6-5

cdr3_aa: CASGIGLAGPSNEQFF
cdr3_nt: TGTGCTAGTGGTATTGGACTAGCGGGTCCTAGCAATGAGCAGTTCTTC
d_call: TRBD2
clone_size: .
j_call: TRBJ2-1
v_call: TRBV12-5

cdr3_aa: CASSLDRPSSYEQYF
cdr3_nt: TGTGCCAGCAGCTTGGACAGGCCGAGCTCCTACGAGCAGTACTTC
d_call: .
clone_size: .
j_call: TRBJ2-7
v_call: TRBV5-5

cdr3_aa: CASSVEGAAVGTF
cdr3_nt: TGTGCCAGCAGCGTAGAAGGGGCGGCCGTGGGTACCTTC
d_call: .
clone_size: .
j_call: TRBJ1-2
v_call: TRBV9

cdr3_aa: CASSDETGVFNYGYTF
cdr3_nt: TGTGCCAGCAGTGACGAGACAGGGGTTTTTAACTATGGCTACACCTTC
d_call: TRBD1
clone_size: .
j_call: TRBJ1-2
v_call: TRBV6-4

cdr3_aa: CASSLAGAYEQYF
cdr3_nt: TGTGCCAGCAGCCTAGCGGGAGCCTACGAGCAGTACTTC
d_call: TRBD2
clone_size: .
j_call: TRBJ2-7
v_call: TRBV13

cdr3_aa: CASSTGLGETQYF
cdr3_nt: TGTGCCAGCTCAACAGGGTTAGGGGAGACCCAGTACTTC
d_call: .
clone_size: .
j_call: TRBJ2-5
v_call: TRBV18

cdr3_aa: CASSQDLGSSYNSPLHF
cdr3_nt: TGCGCCAGCAGCCAAGATCTGGGGAGCTCCTATAATTCACCCCTCCACTTT
d_call: .
clone_size: once
j_call: TRBJ1-6
v_call: TRBV4-3

cdr3_aa: CASSFEIPNTEAFF
cdr3_nt: TGTGCCAGCAGTTTTGAGATACCGAACACTGAAGCTTTCTTT
d_call: .
clone_size: .
j_call: TRBJ1-1
v_call: TRBV28

cdr3_aa: CASSSTAGELFF
cdr3_nt: TGTGCCAGCAGTTCAACGGCCGGGGAGCTGTTTTTT
d_call: .
clone_size: few
j_call: TRBJ2-2
v_call: TRBV28

cdr3_aa: CASSLGSRGEANTGELFF
cdr3_nt: TGTGCCAGCAGCTTAGGGTCTCGCGGAGAAGCGAACACCGGGGAGCTGTTTTTT
d_call: .
clone_size: .
j_call: TRBJ2-2
v_call: TRBV13

cdr3_aa: CATSDASGTYNEQFF
cdr3_nt: TGTGCCACCAGTGATGCTAGCGGGACCTACAATGAGCAGTTCTTC
d_call: TRBD2
clone_size: .
j_call: TRBJ2-1
v_call: TRBV24-1

cdr3_aa: CASSVAGGLNYGYTF
cdr3_nt: TGTGCCAGCAGCGTAGCTGGGGGGTTGAACTATGGCTACACCTTC
d_call: .
clone_size: .
j_call: TRBJ1-2
v_call: TRBV9

cdr3_aa: CASSLGTGVNSPLHF
cdr3_nt: TGTGCCAGCAGTTTAGGGACAGGTGTTAATTCACCCCTCCACTTT
d_call: TRBD1
clone_size: .
j_call: TRBJ1-6
v_call: TRBV27

cdr3_aa: CASSEFGDRTYNEQFF
cdr3_nt: TGTGCCAGCAGTGAGTTCGGGGACAGGACATACAATGAGCAGTTCTTC
d_call: TRBD1
clone_size: .
j_call: TRBJ2-1
v_call: TRBV2

cdr3_aa: CASSYSGSGIAGEQYF
cdr3_nt: TGTGCCAGCAGTTACTCGGGTAGCGGGATAGCGGGCGAGCAGTACTTC
d_call: TRBD2
clone_size: .
j_call: TRBJ2-7
v_call: TRBV6-6

cdr3_aa: CASSQLQGDTQYF
cdr3_nt: TGCGCCAGCAGCCAATTACAGGGGGATACGCAGTATTTT
d_call: TRBD1
clone_size: .
j_call: TRBJ2-3
v_call: TRBV4-3

cdr3_aa: CATSDPNTDTQYF
cdr3_nt: TGTGCCACCAGTGATCCCAACACAGATACGCAGTATTTT
d_call: .
clone_size: .
j_call: TRBJ2-3
v_call: TRBV24-1

cdr3_aa: CASSVGSGVTHEQYF
cdr3_nt: TGTGCCAGCAGCGTAGGATCGGGAGTGACCCACGAGCAGTACTTC
d_call: .
clone_size: .
j_call: TRBJ2-7
v_call: TRBV9

cdr3_aa: CASSLNQGPIYF
cdr3_nt: TGTGCCAGCAGCTTAAACCAGGGCCCCATATATTTT
d_call: .
clone_size: .
j_call: TRBJ1-3
v_call: TRBV7-9

cdr3_aa: CASSHSGGNTGELFF
cdr3_nt: TGCGCCAGCAGCCATAGCGGGGGAAACACCGGGGAGCTGTTTTTT
d_call: TRBD2
clone_size: .
j_call: TRBJ2-2
v_call: TRBV4-1

cdr3_aa: CASSQKRQLTEAFF
cdr3_nt: TGTGCCAGCAGCCAAAAAAGACAACTGACTGAAGCTTTCTTT
d_call: .
clone_size: .
j_call: TRBJ1-1
v_call: TRBV4-2

cdr3_aa: CAWTQGSYEQYF
cdr3_nt: TGTGCCTGGACGCAGGGCTCCTACGAGCAGTACTTC
d_call: .
clone_size: .
j_call: TRBJ2-7
v_call: TRBV30

cdr3_aa: CASSPTTKVISSETQYF
cdr3_nt: TGTGCCAGCTCACCTACAACTAAAGTTATATCTTCAGAGACCCAGTACTTC
d_call: .
clone_size: .
j_call: TRBJ2-5
v_call: TRBV18

cdr3_aa: CATSERDSYTGELFF
cdr3_nt: TGTGCCACCAGTGAACGGGACAGTTACACCGGGGAGCTGTTTTTT
d_call: TRBD1
clone_size: .
j_call: TRBJ2-2
v_call: TRBV24-1

cdr3_aa: CASSLAAGDKLFF
cdr3_nt: TGTGCCAGCAGCTTAGCGGCAGGGGATAAACTGTTTTTT
d_call: .
clone_size: .
j_call: TRBJ1-4
v_call: TRBV11-3

cdr3_aa: CASSLTDTQYF
cdr3_nt: TGTGCCAGTAGCCTCACAGATACGCAGTATTTT
d_call: .
clone_size: .
j_call: TRBJ2-3
v_call: TRBV19

cdr3_aa: CASSKGRQGSETQYF
cdr3_nt: TGTGCCAGCAGCAAAGGGCGGCAGGGCTCGGAGACCCAGTACTTC
d_call: .
clone_size: .
j_call: TRBJ2-5
v_call: TRBV21-1

cdr3_aa: CASSLDSTYEQYF
cdr3_nt: TGCGCCAGCAGCTTGGATAGCACCTACGAGCAGTACTTC
d_call: .
clone_size: .
j_call: TRBJ2-7
v_call: TRBV5-1

cdr3_aa: CASSENWNTEAFF
cdr3_nt: TGTGCCAGCAGTGAAAACTGGAACACTGAAGCTTTCTTT
d_call: .
clone_size: .
j_call: TRBJ1-1
v_call: TRBV6-1